A selection of T cell receptor beta chains follows, all from one sample in a study of T cell responses to AZD1222 COVID-19 vaccine. Assay used: immunoSEQ multiplex PCR; TCRdb lists only in-frame clones, some missing. In the table there are about 150,000 clones, 80% to 95% of which are singletons. This specimen consisted of peripheral blood, obtained 28 days after the second AZD1222 dose. The source is an adult who received the AZD1222 COVID-19 vaccine. The CDR3 runs from the conserved cysteine through the conserved F or W. Fields, in order: CDR3 DNA, CDR3 protein, clone size, J gene, D gene, V gene. The D gene is left open where the match is weak. Not all rows give a size; the values are once, few, many and, for expanded clones, a class.

CDR3 DNA: TGCGCCAGCAGCCCGACCTTTCCGAACACTGAAGCTTTCTTT; CDR3 protein: CASSPTFPNTEAFF; clone size: -; J gene: TRBJ1-1; D gene: -; V gene: TRBV4-3
CDR3 DNA: TGTGCCTGGAGTGTACGAGGGAACTCGAGAGACGAGCAGTACTTC; CDR3 protein: CAWSVRGNSRDEQYF; clone size: -; J gene: TRBJ2-7; D gene: -; V gene: TRBV30
CDR3 DNA: TGTGCCAGCAGCTTCATTTCTGGGGACAGGGGGTACTCACCCCTCCACTTT; CDR3 protein: CASSFISGDRGYSPLHF; clone size: -; J gene: TRBJ1-6; D gene: TRBD1; V gene: TRBV7-2
CDR3 DNA: TGCAGCGTTGCACCCCTGGACAACACTGAAGCTTTCTTT; CDR3 protein: CSVAPLDNTEAFF; clone size: -; J gene: TRBJ1-1; D gene: -; V gene: TRBV29-1
CDR3 DNA: TGTGCCAGCTCACCATTGCTAGCGGAAAACAATGAGCAGTTCTTC; CDR3 protein: CASSPLLAENNEQFF; clone size: -; J gene: TRBJ2-1; D gene: TRBD2; V gene: TRBV18
CDR3 DNA: TGTGCTAGTGGTTCGGACAGGGACAATGAGCAGTTCTTC; CDR3 protein: CASGSDRDNEQFF; clone size: -; J gene: TRBJ2-1; D gene: TRBD1; V gene: TRBV12-5
CDR3 DNA: TGTGCCAGCAGCAAACAACCGGGAGGCGGAGAGACCCAGTACTTC; CDR3 protein: CASSKQPGGGETQYF; clone size: few; J gene: TRBJ2-5; D gene: TRBD2; V gene: TRBV7-9
CDR3 DNA: TGTGCCAGCAGTTACACCGGGACAAGCCCCTACAATGAGCAGTTCTTC; CDR3 protein: CASSYTGTSPYNEQFF; clone size: -; J gene: TRBJ2-1; D gene: -; V gene: TRBV6-2/TRBV6-3
CDR3 DNA: TGTGCCAGTAGTGCCTCTTATAGCAATCAGCCCCAGCATTTT; CDR3 protein: CASSASYSNQPQHF; clone size: -; J gene: TRBJ1-5; D gene: -; V gene: TRBV19
CDR3 DNA: TGTGCCAGCAGCCAAGACCTCTATGGCTACACCTTC; CDR3 protein: CASSQDLYGYTF; clone size: once; J gene: TRBJ1-2; D gene: -; V gene: TRBV14
CDR3 DNA: TGTGCCAGCAGCCAACGAGGGACAGGGGTCAATGAGCAGTTCTTC; CDR3 protein: CASSQRGTGVNEQFF; clone size: -; J gene: TRBJ2-1; D gene: TRBD1; V gene: TRBV3-1/TRBV3-2
CDR3 DNA: TGTGCCAGCAGCCGACAGGGGGCGCGCCGGGACACTGAAGCTTTCTTT; CDR3 protein: CASSRQGARRDTEAFF; clone size: -; J gene: TRBJ1-1; D gene: TRBD1; V gene: TRBV3-1/TRBV3-2
CDR3 DNA: TGTGCCAGCAGCGCAGGACCTAACTATGGCTACACCTTC; CDR3 protein: CASSAGPNYGYTF; clone size: -; J gene: TRBJ1-2; D gene: -; V gene: TRBV28